The 27 T cell receptor beta chains below all came from one sample that was sequenced in a study of graft-versus-host responses after intestinal transplantation. Generated by immunoSEQ multiplex PCR, the TCRdb table keeps only in-frame clones and is missing some. This table has 80,000 to 100,000 clones, roughly 88% appearing once. These receptors have no known antigen. The material sequenced was unstimulated CD4+ T cells sorted from spleen or lymph node cells, taken before intestinal transplant. The receptors here all came from a human donor who received an intestinal transplant.

This chain connects TRBV29-1 to TRBJ2-1; TRBD2 aligns across 9 bases. The CDR3 contains 14 residues. V lost 5 bases and J lost 4; bases outside the gene matches: 6. The V gene's germline CDR1 is SQVTM and CDR2 ANQGSEA. The CDR3 nucleotides are TGCAGCGTTTGGGCTAGCGGGGCTTACAATGAGCAGTTCTTC. Translated: CSVWASGAYNEQFF.

The chain uses TRBV7-9 and TRBJ1-6; D remains unclear. Between the trimmed V and J ends, which lost 5 bases and 3 bases, there was a span of 8 bases. Germline V gives CDR1 SEHNR, CDR2 FQNEAQ (reference sequence). The CDR3 has 14 amino acids. CDR3 in amino acids: CASSPDIYNSPLHF. The CDR3 DNA reads TGTGCCAGCAGCCCCGACATCTATAATTCACCCCTCCACTTT. Based on the CDR3 plus reference TRBV7-9 and TRBJ1-6, the full variable domain is DTGVSQNPRHKITKRGQNVTFRCDPISEHNRLYWYRQTLGQGPEFLTYFQNEAQLEKSRLLSDRFSAERPKGSFSTLEIQRTEQGDSAMYLCASSPDIYNSPLHFGNGTRLTVT.

This chain uses TRBV14 with TRBJ2-7; 7 nucleotides align to TRBD1. The CDR3 sequence is 15 residues long. Germline trimming cut 0 bases from V and 2 bases from J; bases unmatched to any gene: 4. Germline CDR1 reads SGHDN; CDR2 reads FVKESK. CDR3 DNA: TGTGCCAGCAGCCAAGAAGGGGGCCAGACCTACGAGCAGTACTTC. It codes for CASSQEGGQTYEQYF.

CDR3 in amino acids: CASSEGGSPLHF. DNA for the CDR3: TGTGCCAGCAGCGAGGGTGGGTCACCCCTCCACTTT. The chain is built from TRBV2 and TRBJ1-6; D remains ambiguous. Between the trimmed V and J ends, which lost 6 bases and 10 bases, there was a span of 10 bases. Germline V gene data show CDR1 as SNHLY and CDR2 as FYNNEI. The CDR3 totals 12 residues.

The V call is TRBV11-1, the J call TRBJ1-2, with TRBD1 matching 8 bases. The V segment lost 3 bases and the J segment 2 bases; nucleotides outside the gene matches: 5. The CDR3 consists of 15 residues. Germline V gene data show CDR1 as SGHAT and CDR2 as FQDESV (reference sequence). The CDR3 DNA reads as TGTGCCAGCAGCTTTCAGGGGGCCAACAACTATGGCTACACCTTC. It yields the protein CASSFQGANNYGYTF.

The chain combines TRBV9 with TRBJ2-1; TRBD2 is a possible D gene (6 bases). The V gene's germline CDR1 is SGDLS and CDR2 YYNGEE. The CDR3 sequence is 14 residues long. V lost 0 bases to trimming and J lost 3 bases, with 7 bases between them. The CDR3 loop reads CASSVGGDYNEQFF. CDR3 DNA sequence: TGTGCCAGCAGCGTAGGCGGGGACTACAATGAGCAGTTCTTC.

This clone was counted between two and nine times. The V call is TRBV25-1, the J call TRBJ2-7; no clear D gene. Trimming cost V 6 bases and J 0 bases, with 18 bases left between them. Germline V gene lookup returns CDR1 MGHDK and CDR2 SYGVNS. CDR3 length: 16 amino acids. CDR3 DNA sequence: TGTGCCAGCAGACCCTGCCACGCCCCCAGCTCCTACGAGCAGTACTTC. The encoded protein is CASRPCHAPSSYEQYF.

The chain links TRBV7-9 to TRBJ2-5; tentative D call: TRBD2 (5 bases). The CDR3 loop spans 15 amino acids. The germline V gene encodes CDR1 SEHNR and CDR2 FQNEAQ (reference sequence). V lost 1 base and J 5 bases, leaving 14 bases between the germline ends. The CDR3 loop is CASSLDTSRRETQYF. For the CDR3, the DNA is TGTGCCAGCAGCTTAGATACCTCCAGGAGGGAGACCCAGTACTTC.

The gene calls are TRBV5-3 and TRBJ2-5; TRBD2 agrees at 12 bases. TRBV5-3 is classed as an ORF, of uncertain function. J lost 5 bases, V lost 1 base, and 6 bases had no gene match. This CDR3 contains 16 residues. CDR3 region: CARSLNLAGGPETQYF. CDR3 bases: TGTGCCAGAAGCTTGAACCTAGCGGGGGGGCCGGAGACCCAGTACTTC.

This clone was counted a single time. The rearrangement uses TRBV20-1 and TRBJ1-1; perhaps TRBD1 as D (6 bases). CDR3 length: 11 amino acids. CDR1 and CDR2 (germline): DFQATT, SNEGSKA (reference sequence). Trimming took 3 bases from V and 5 from J, leaving 7 bases between them. The CDR3 here is CSASDRTEAFF. DNA for the CDR3: TGCAGTGCTAGTGACAGGACTGAAGCTTTCTTT.

V usage is TRBV19 and J usage is TRBJ1-6, with D maybe TRBD1 (6 bases). Germline V gene data show CDR1 as LNHDA and CDR2 as SQIVND (reference sequence). This CDR3 contains 14 residues. Trimming stripped 4 bases from V and 10 bases from J, with 14 bases between. The CDR3 spells CASSTQGNSSPLHF. The CDR3 nucleotides are TGTGCCAGTAGTACCCAGGGGAATTCATCACCCCTCCACTTT.

This chain links TRBV15 with TRBJ2-7; D not certain. V lost 5 bases to trimming and J lost 4 bases, with 12 bases between them. Per germline, CDR1 LNHNV and CDR2 YYDKDF (reference sequence). The CDR3 runs 13 residues. This chain's CDR3 is CATSVRLGYEQYF. In DNA, the CDR3 is TGTGCCACCAGCGTACGACTCGGGTACGAGCAGTACTTC.

The V and J genes are TRBV15 and TRBJ1-1; no clear D. The CDR3 has 12 amino acids. Germline CDR1 and CDR2: LNHNV and YYDKDF (reference sequence). The V end was cut by 5 bases, the J end by 10 bases, with 14 bases between. CDR3 sequence reads: CATSPGSGRAFF. The CDR3 DNA is TGTGCCACCAGCCCCGGGTCGGGAAGAGCTTTCTTT. Using reference TRBV15 and TRBJ1-1 for the parts outside the CDR3, the full variable domain is DAMVIQNPRYQVTQFGKPVTLSCSQTLNHNVMYWYQQKSSQAPKLLFHYYDKDFNNEADTPDNFQSRRPNTSFCFLDIRSPGLGDTAMYLCATSPGSGRAFFGQGTRLTVV.

The chain couples TRBV6-5 to TRBJ1-6; D not certain. The CDR3 runs to 15 residues. Between the trimmed V and J ends, which lost 2 bases and 4 bases, there was a span of 9 bases. Germline V lookup: CDR1 MNHEY, CDR2 SVGAGI. As DNA, the CDR3 is TGTGCCAGCAGTTACGAGGGAATTTATAATTCACCCCTCCACTTT. As protein: CASSYEGIYNSPLHF.

The V call is TRBV6-5, the J call TRBJ2-1; 8 positions match TRBD1. Trimming at V came to 2 bases and at J to 6 bases, leaving 9 bases not matched to a gene. The CDR3 spans 16 residues. The germline gives CDR1 MNHEY, CDR2 SVGAGI. The CDR3 sequence: CASSYGQGPPFNEQFF. DNA for the CDR3: TGTGCCAGCAGTTACGGACAGGGCCCCCCCTTCAATGAGCAGTTCTTC.

V is TRBV9 and J is TRBJ2-3; 14 bases line up with TRBD2. Germline loops: CDR1 SGDLS, CDR2 YYNGEE. The CDR3 runs 18 residues. V lost 3 bases and J lost 2; bases outside the gene matches: 8. In nucleotides, the CDR3 is TGTGCCAGCAGCGCCCGGGAGACTAGCGGGGGGGCCACAGATACGCAGTATTTT. It codes for CASSARETSGGATDTQYF.

This chain uses TRBV4-2 with TRBJ1-4, with D possibly being TRBD1 (6 bases). The germline V gene has CDR1 LGHNA and CDR2 YNFKEQ. V dropped 3 bases and J dropped 8 bases, with 16 bases sitting between them. The CDR3 has 15 amino acids. CDR3 nucleotide sequence: TGTGCCAGCAGCCAGACCAGGGGATTCAGGGAAAAACTGTTTTTT. It translates to CASSQTRGFREKLFF.

This chain joins TRBV15 and TRBJ2-5; D possibly corresponds to TRBD2 (7 bases). This CDR3 is 12 amino acids long. Germline V CDR1 and CDR2: LNHNV, YYDKDF (reference sequence). With 5 bases removed from V and 10 bases from J, the gap between germline ends came to 14 bases. The CDR3 region is CATSGGGLSQYF. The CDR3 DNA follows: TGTGCCACCAGCGGGGGGGGGCTCAGCCAGTACTTC.

This rearrangement joins TRBV2 to TRBJ1-1; D ambiguous. This CDR3 has 13 residues. Germline V gene data show CDR1 as SNHLY and CDR2 as FYNNEI. V lost 6 bases and J lost 0, with 8 bases in between. The CDR3 here is CASRSRLNTEAFF. CDR3 nucleotides: TGTGCCAGCAGATCTAGATTGAACACTGAAGCTTTCTTT.

This chain's CDR3 is CASSEFAEQYF. In DNA form, the CDR3 reads TGTGCCAGCAGTGAATTCGCCGAGCAGTACTTC. The rearrangement uses TRBV6-1 and TRBJ2-5; D is ambiguous. The J call may be mistaken, given a closer DNA end match to TRBJ2-7. The germline V gene has CDR1 MNHNS and CDR2 SASEGT. This CDR3 has 11 amino acids.

The genes are TRBV7-9 and TRBJ1-4; possible D gene TRBD1, 5 bases. V lost 3 bases and J lost 4, with 12 bases in between. The CDR3 is made up of 15 amino acids. Germline CDR1 SEHNR, CDR2 FQNEAQ (reference sequence). DNA of the CDR3: TGTGCCAGCAGCTTCGGGGGGACGGGTAATGAAAAACTGTTTTTT. Translation gives CASSFGGTGNEKLFF.

The chain is built from TRBV5-5 and TRBJ2-5, with 7 nucleotides matching TRBD1. The CDR3 is 14 residues long. CDR1 SGHKS and CDR2 YYEKEE come from the germline V gene (reference sequence). Trimming at V came to 1 base and at J to 1 base, leaving 1 base not matched to a gene. The CDR3 loop reads CASSLRGPQETQYF. CDR3 nucleotide sequence: TGTGCCAGCAGCTTGAGGGGGCCCCAAGAGACCCAGTACTTC.

This sequence joins TRBV7-2 and TRBJ2-3, with 10 bases fitting TRBD2. The CDR3 runs 16 residues. The germline CDR1 and CDR2 sequences are SGHTA and FQGNSA. The V segment lost 5 bases and the J segment 5 bases; nucleotides outside the gene matches: 10. The CDR3 spells CASSQSGGAWGDTQYF. The CDR3 region has the DNA TGTGCCAGCAGCCAGAGCGGGGGGGCCTGGGGAGATACGCAGTATTTT.

J is TRBJ2-1 and V is TRBV11-1; 8 bases match TRBD1. Per germline, CDR1 SGHAT and CDR2 FQDESV (reference sequence). CDR3 length: 15 residues. V shed 5 bases and J 0 bases; nucleotides not matched to a gene: 3. CDR3 in DNA: TGTGCCAGCAGCCGGACAGGGAGCTCCTACAATGAGCAGTTCTTC. This translates into CASSRTGSSYNEQFF. Drawing the rest from reference TRBV11-1 and TRBJ2-1, the complete variable domain is EAEVAQSPRYKITEKSQAVAFWCDPISGHATLYWYRQILGQGPELLVQFQDESVVDDSQLPKDRFSAERLKGVDSTLKIQPAELGDSAMYLCASSRTGSSYNEQFFGPGTRLTVL.

The J gene is TRBJ1-4, the V gene TRBV15; D gene uncertain. Germline CDR1 and CDR2: LNHNV and YYDKDF (reference sequence). V was shortened by 0 bases and J by 5 bases, with 13 bases between the two germline ends. The CDR3 loop spans 16 amino acids. CDR3 in DNA: TGTGCCACCAGCAGAGATTCAAGACTTGGGAATGAAAAACTGTTTTTT. It specifies CATSRDSRLGNEKLFF.

This clone was seen only once. The chain couples TRBV7-9 to TRBJ1-1; weak D call: TRBD1 (6 bases). CDR1 is SEHNR and CDR2 is FQNEAQ in the germline V gene (reference sequence). The V gene lost 5 bases and the J gene lost 6 bases, with 10 bases spanning the gap. This CDR3 has 12 amino acids. CDR3 bases: TGTGCCAGCAGCACGGACAGAGCTGAAGCTTTCTTT. Protein: CASSTDRAEAFF.

The rearrangement joins TRBV10-3 to TRBJ2-3; 7 bases are shared with TRBD2. The length of the CDR3 is 15 residues. V gave up 6 bases and J gave up 2 bases; unmatched junction bases: 8. Germline loops: CDR1 ENHRY, CDR2 SYGVKD. This chain's CDR3 is CAIRPAGPYTDTQYF. The CDR3 nucleotides read TGTGCCATCAGGCCAGCGGGGCCTTACACAGATACGCAGTATTTT.